A few counts support the clone carrying this T cell receptor (beta chain). Germline lookup yields CDR1 SGHNT and CDR2 YENEEA. The CDR3 runs 14 residues. V was cut by 3 bases and J by 5 bases, with 10 bases left in between. These data originate in a study of blood T cell repertoires in COVID-19. Overall study context: Spain, Italy and the United States supplied samples that represented acute and convalescent COVID-19. From T cells, B-cell-depleted T cells, or PBMCs came the material, which was cDNA or gDNA.

Using immunoSEQ multiplex PCR, the repertoire was profiled, and TCRdb retains in-frame clones only, with some absent. The table includes about 180,000 clones, about 81% detected once. The chain joins TRBV11-3 to TRBJ2-2; D unresolved. The origin of this receptor is a woman of 80 years or more with COVID-19, enrolled during active disease. Sequencing input: peripheral blood. The CDR3 is CASSFGLRTGELFF. DNA for the CDR3: TGTGCCAGCAGCTTTGGGCTTCGGACCGGGGAGCTGTTTTTT.